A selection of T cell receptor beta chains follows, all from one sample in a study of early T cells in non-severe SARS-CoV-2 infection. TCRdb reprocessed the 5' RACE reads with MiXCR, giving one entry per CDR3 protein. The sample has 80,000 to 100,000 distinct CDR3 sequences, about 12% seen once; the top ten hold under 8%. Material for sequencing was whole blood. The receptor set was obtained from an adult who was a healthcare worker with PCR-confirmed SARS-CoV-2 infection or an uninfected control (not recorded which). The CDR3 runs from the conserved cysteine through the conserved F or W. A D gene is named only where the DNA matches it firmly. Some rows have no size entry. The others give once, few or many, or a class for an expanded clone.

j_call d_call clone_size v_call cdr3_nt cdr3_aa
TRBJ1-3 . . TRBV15 TGTGCCACCAGCAGAGAAGATTGGAACACCATATATTTT CATSREDWNTIYF
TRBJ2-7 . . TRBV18 TGTGCCAGCTCACCGGGGGTGAGCTCCTACGAGCAGTACTTC CASSPGVSSYEQYF
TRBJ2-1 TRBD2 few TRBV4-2 TGTGCCAGCAGCCCTCCCGCTAGCGGGAGGGAGCAGTTCTTC CASSPPASGREQFF
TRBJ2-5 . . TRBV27 TGTGCCAGCAGTTTCACTCGAGTTGGTACCCAGTACTTC CASSFTRVGTQYF
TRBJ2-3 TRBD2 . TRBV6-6 TGTGCCAGCATAAGGGGACGGGGGGGCACAGATACGCAGTATTTT CASIRGRGGTDTQYF
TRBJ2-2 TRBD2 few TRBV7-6 TGTGCCAGCAGTCCCGGGGGGGCGAGTACCGGGGAGCTGTTTTTT CASSPGGASTGELFF
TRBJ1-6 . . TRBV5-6 TGTGCCAGCAGCTTGAAGGAGGCAAATTCACCCCTCCACTTT CASSLKEANSPLHF
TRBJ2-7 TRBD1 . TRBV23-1 TGCGCCAGCAGTCAATCTAGGGGGACAGGGGGCCATACGAACGAGCAGTACTTC CASSQSRGTGGHTNEQYF
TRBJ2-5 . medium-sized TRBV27 TGTGCCAGCAGCGCTTTCAGTCTCGGGGAGACCCAGTACTTC CASSAFSLGETQYF
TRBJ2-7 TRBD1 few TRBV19 TGTGCCAGTAGTACTCCCGGGACAGGGGTCACCCAGCAGTACTTC CASSTPGTGVTQQYF
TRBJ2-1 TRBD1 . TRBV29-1 TGCAGCGTTGAAACAGGGGGAGGGCAGTTCTTC CSVETGGGQFF
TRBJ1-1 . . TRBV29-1 TGCAGCGTGTATGGACAGAACACTGAAGCTTTCTTT CSVYGQNTEAFF
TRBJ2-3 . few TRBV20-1 TGCAGTGCTAGAGATTACTCGACAACAGATACGCAGTATTTT CSARDYSTTDTQYF
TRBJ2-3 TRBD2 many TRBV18 TGTGCCAGCTCACCACTGGCTAGCGGCCGCACAGATACGCAGTATTTT CASSPLASGRTDTQYF
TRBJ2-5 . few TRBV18 TGTGCCAGCTCACCAGGACGGGTACAAGAGACCCAGTACTTC CASSPGRVQETQYF
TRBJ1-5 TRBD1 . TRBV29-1 TGCAGCGTTGAAATGGCAGGGGGCCAGCCCCAGCATTTT CSVEMAGGQPQHF
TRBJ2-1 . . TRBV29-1 TGCAGCGTTGCATGGGTTTCCAATGAGCAGTTCTTC CSVAWVSNEQFF
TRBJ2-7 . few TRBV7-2 TGTGCCAGCAGCCACGGGACCACCTACGAGCAGTACTTC CASSHGTTYEQYF
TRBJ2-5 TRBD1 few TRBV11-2 TGTGCCAGCAGACGTACAGGGGTAGAGACCCAGTACTTC CASRRTGVETQYF
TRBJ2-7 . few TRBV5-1 TGCGCCAGCAGCAAGAACTTACACTACGAGCAGTACTTC CASSKNLHYEQYF
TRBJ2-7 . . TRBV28 TGTGCCAGCCTGGGCGGGCGCCCCTACGAGCAGTACTTC CASLGGRPYEQYF
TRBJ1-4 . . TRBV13 TGTGCCAGCAGCTCGTCATTCTCAACTAATGAAAAACTGTTTTTT CASSSSFSTNEKLFF
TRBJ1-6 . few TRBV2 TGTGCCAGCAGTTTTGACGGGACATTCAATTCACCCCTCCACTTT CASSFDGTFNSPLHF
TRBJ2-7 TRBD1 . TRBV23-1 TGCGCCAGCACGGGACAGCCTTTCTACGAGCAGTACTTC CASTGQPFYEQYF
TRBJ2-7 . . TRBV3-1 TGTGCCAGCAGCCAAAGTATCGGGGTTTTCTACGAGCAGTACTTC CASSQSIGVFYEQYF
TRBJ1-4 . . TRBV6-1 TGTGCCAGCAGTACAGTCCGGGGAAATGAAAAACTGTTTTTT CASSTVRGNEKLFF
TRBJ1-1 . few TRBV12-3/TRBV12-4 TGTGCCAGCACCCCCGGTTTGGGCGCAGGGAACACTGAAGCTTTCTTT CASTPGLGAGNTEAFF
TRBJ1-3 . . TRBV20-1 TGCAGTGCTAGAGACTCGAGCTCTGGAAACACCATATATTTT CSARDSSSGNTIYF
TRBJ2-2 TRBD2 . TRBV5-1 TGCGCCAGCAGCTTGGAGGTGGCGGGAGTCGGGGACACCGGGGAGCTGTTTTTT CASSLEVAGVGDTGELFF
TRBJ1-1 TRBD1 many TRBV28 TGTGCCAGCAGTTTGACAGGGGGGTTGAGAACTGAAGCTTTCTTT CASSLTGGLRTEAFF
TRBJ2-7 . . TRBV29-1 TGCAGCGTTGAGAGTATGCGGGGCTACGAGCAGTACTTC CSVESMRGYEQYF
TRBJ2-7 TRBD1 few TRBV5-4 TGTGCCAGCTCCCGGGACAGAATCTACGAGCAGTACTTC CASSRDRIYEQYF
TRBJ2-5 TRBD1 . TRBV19 TGTGCCAGTAGTATTTGGACGGGACAGGGGGTCGGGACCCAGTACTTC CASSIWTGQGVGTQYF
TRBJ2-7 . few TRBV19 TGTGCCAGTAGTTTCTGGGGCAACTCCTACGAGCAGTACTTC CASSFWGNSYEQYF
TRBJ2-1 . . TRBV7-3 TGTGCCAGCAGCCCTCAACTACAAAATGAGCAGTTCTTC CASSPQLQNEQFF
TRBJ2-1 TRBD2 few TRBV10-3 TGTGCCACCGGGACTAGCGGGTCAGATGAGCAGTTCTTC CATGTSGSDEQFF
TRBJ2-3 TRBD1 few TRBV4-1 TGCGCCAGCAGCACAGGGGGCGGCACAGATACGCAGTATTTT CASSTGGGTDTQYF
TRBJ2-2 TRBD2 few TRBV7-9 TGTGCCAGCATACTAGCGGGAGTCACCGGGGAGCTGTTTTTT CASILAGVTGELFF
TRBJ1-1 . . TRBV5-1 TGCGCCAGCAGCTTTTCAGTCCGGGCCCAGTTAACAAGGACTGAAGCTTTCTTT CASSFSVRAQLTRTEAFF
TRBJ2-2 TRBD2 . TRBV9 TGTGCCAGCACTCGAGGGAGGGGCACCGGGGAGCTGTTTTTT CASTRGRGTGELFF
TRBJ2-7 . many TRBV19 TGTGCCAGTAAGTCGGGGTACGAGCAGTACTTC CASKSGYEQYF
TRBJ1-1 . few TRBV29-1 TGCAGCGCCCACTTTCGGGCGATGTCAGCTTTCTTT CSAHFRAMSAFF
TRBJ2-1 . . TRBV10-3 TGTGCCACGTCTCGACAGGAGTACAATGAGCAGTTCTTC CATSRQEYNEQFF
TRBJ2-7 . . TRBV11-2 TGTGCCAGCAGCCAACTAGGCTACGAGCAGTACTTC CASSQLGYEQYF
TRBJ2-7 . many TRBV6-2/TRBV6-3 TGTGCCAGCACCCCGACAGTGCTCTACGAGCAGTACTTC CASTPTVLYEQYF
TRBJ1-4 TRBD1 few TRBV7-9 TGTGCCAGCAGGAGGGACAGGGACTATGAAAAACTGTTTTTT CASRRDRDYEKLFF
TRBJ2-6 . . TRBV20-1 TGCAGTGCGGGGCAGGTCTCTGGGGCCAACGTCCTGACTTTC CSAGQVSGANVLTF
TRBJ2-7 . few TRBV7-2 TGTGCCAGCAGCTTTACGGCGGGGGCTGCCTACGAGCAGTACTTC CASSFTAGAAYEQYF
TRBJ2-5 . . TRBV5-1 TGCGCCAGCAGCTTCAGGGGTGAGGAGACCCAGTACTTC CASSFRGEETQYF
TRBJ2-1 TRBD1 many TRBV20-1 TGCAGTGCTAGGGACGTCAGGACAGGGGTCAATGAGCAGTTCTTC CSARDVRTGVNEQFF